These T cell receptor beta chains were read from a single sample in a study of shared clonotypes between healthy human individuals. TCRdb's table, derived via immunoSEQ multiplex PCR, lists solely in-frame clones and lacks some. This table holds nearly 500,000 clones, 70% to 80% found once. Sample: PBMCs. Receptors originate from a woman aged 35 to 49 in good health. Some clones in this sample may be carry-over from other donors' samples. The CDR3 runs from the conserved cysteine through the conserved F or W.

v_call: TRBV11-2
j_call: TRBJ2-1
cdr3_aa: CASSLPNNEQFF

v_call: TRBV2
j_call: TRBJ1-4
cdr3_aa: CASRGDRATNEKLFF

v_call: TRBV10-3
j_call: TRBJ2-3
cdr3_aa: CATATSGTTDTQYF

v_call: TRBV2
j_call: TRBJ2-4
cdr3_aa: CASSEWGRKNIQYF

v_call: TRBV6-1
j_call: .
cdr3_aa: CASSSLAGDGYEQYF

v_call: TRBV4-2
j_call: TRBJ2-7
cdr3_aa: CASSQAGGGYEQYF

v_call: TRBV9
j_call: TRBJ1-5
cdr3_aa: CASSAGTGWGNQPQHF

v_call: TRBV9
j_call: TRBJ2-7
cdr3_aa: CASSVDGQSYEQYF

v_call: TRBV11-2
j_call: TRBJ2-1
cdr3_aa: CASSFLAGGPGGEQFF

v_call: TRBV10-2
j_call: TRBJ1-4
cdr3_aa: CASRNDGGGEKLFF

v_call: TRBV27
j_call: TRBJ1-1
cdr3_aa: CASSSPLNTEAFF

v_call: TRBV15
j_call: TRBJ2-7
cdr3_aa: CATSRDLGLAREQYF

v_call: TRBV28
j_call: TRBJ2-5
cdr3_aa: CASSLPQGGETQYF

v_call: TRBV27
j_call: TRBJ2-7
cdr3_aa: CASSLSGRGLPYEQYF

v_call: TRBV29-1
j_call: TRBJ2-3
cdr3_aa: CSVAEADTQYF

v_call: TRBV5-1
j_call: TRBJ2-3
cdr3_aa: CASRDTLNTDTQYF

v_call: TRBV5-6
j_call: TRBJ2-7
cdr3_aa: CASSLAPHSEQYF

v_call: TRBV5-5
j_call: TRBJ1-1
cdr3_aa: CASSLGQGSTEAFF

v_call: TRBV28
j_call: TRBJ1-2
cdr3_aa: CASVGGYGGYGYTF

v_call: TRBV29-1
j_call: TRBJ2-5
cdr3_aa: CSVEDLTEETQYF

v_call: TRBV6-6
j_call: TRBJ1-5
cdr3_aa: CASSYYGGNQPQHF

v_call: TRBV28
j_call: TRBJ2-5
cdr3_aa: CASSLTGPQSETQYF

v_call: TRBV2
j_call: TRBJ2-1
cdr3_aa: CASPGGNEQFF

v_call: TRBV15
j_call: TRBJ2-7
cdr3_aa: CATSRDWGDLSYEQYF

v_call: TRBV2
j_call: TRBJ2-7
cdr3_aa: CASRPRDRVRGYEQYF

v_call: TRBV6-4
j_call: TRBJ2-1
cdr3_aa: CASSLDGHGEQFF

v_call: TRBV5-1
j_call: TRBJ1-1
cdr3_aa: CASSLGSVNTEAFF

v_call: TRBV5-1
j_call: TRBJ2-7
cdr3_aa: CASSLEGPIYEQYF

v_call: TRBV5-4
j_call: TRBJ2-2
cdr3_aa: CASSWTDTGELFF

v_call: TRBV28
j_call: TRBJ2-2
cdr3_aa: CASSLMRIRYTGELFF

v_call: TRBV28
j_call: TRBJ1-5
cdr3_aa: CASSLQGLRQPQHF

v_call: TRBV6-1
j_call: TRBJ2-1
cdr3_aa: CASTPAGGSYNEQFF

v_call: TRBV7-2
j_call: TRBJ1-5
cdr3_aa: CASSLFSNQPQHF

v_call: TRBV6-1
j_call: TRBJ1-1
cdr3_aa: CASSLQGVEAFF

v_call: TRBV4-3
j_call: TRBJ1-3
cdr3_aa: CASSQNPGTGSENTIYF

v_call: TRBV5-1
j_call: TRBJ1-1
cdr3_aa: CASSAGQANTEAFF

v_call: TRBV4-1
j_call: TRBJ2-7
cdr3_aa: CASSRGLTTSYEQYF

v_call: TRBV11-2
j_call: TRBJ1-5
cdr3_aa: CASSPDRVGNQPQHF

v_call: TRBV7-3
j_call: TRBJ1-5
cdr3_aa: CASSLKWDQPQHF

v_call: TRBV7-8
j_call: TRBJ2-7
cdr3_aa: CASSLVRLANSYEQYF

v_call: TRBV11-2
j_call: TRBJ1-1
cdr3_aa: CASSLLGGLANTEAFF